The 28 T cell receptor beta chains in this list originate from one sample, sequenced in a study of TIL therapy for anti-PD-1-resistant metastatic lung cancer. Time point denoted: pre-treatment sample, taken before nivolumab and TIL therapy. This was the immunoSEQ v3 assay. Sequenced by immunoSEQ multiplex PCR; TCRdb stores in-frame clones only, minus some. There are about 60,000 clones in the sample; around 69% occur only once, and less than 8% lies in the top ten. The material was blood, obtained at baseline. These receptors came from a person aged 25-80 years with non-small cell lung cancer.

This clone was seen just once. The chain has TRBV28 and TRBJ1-2, with D possibly being TRBD1 (5 bases). This CDR3 comprises 15 residues. Germline V gene sequence: CDR1 MDHEN, CDR2 SYDVKM. Trimming left V 7 bases short and J 0 bases short, with 15 bases between. This chain's CDR3 is CASMGVWGANYGYTF. CDR3 sequence (DNA): TGTGCCAGCATGGGGGTCTGGGGGGCTAACTATGGCTACACCTTC.

The genes are TRBV6-1 and TRBJ1-4; a possible D gene is TRBD1 (6 bases). V was cut by 6 bases and J by 4 bases, with 9 bases left in between. The germline V gene has CDR1 MNHNS and CDR2 SASEGT. The CDR3 totals 13 residues. CDR3 region: CASSGQRNEKLFF. The CDR3 coding sequence is TGTGCCAGCAGCGGACAGCGTAATGAAAAACTGTTTTTT.

The rearrangement uses TRBV5-1 and TRBJ2-5; D possibly corresponds to TRBD2 (5 bases). Germline V gene lookup returns CDR1 SGHRS and CDR2 YFSETQ. The CDR3 loop spans 13 amino acids. V shed 4 bases and J shed 3 bases, with 10 bases lying between them. The CDR3 here is CASSRPGEETQYF. CDR3 sequence (DNA): TGCGCCAGCAGCCGGCCCGGGGAAGAGACCCAGTACTTC.

The chain has TRBV15 and TRBJ2-1; TRBD1 matches at 9 bases. The CDR3 is 13 amino acids. From germline, CDR1 is LNHNV and CDR2 YYDKDF (reference sequence). Germline trimming cut 9 bases from V and 5 bases from J; bases unmatched to any gene: 5. Written as DNA, the CDR3 is TGTGCCACTAAGGGACAGGGAAACAATGAGCAGTTCTTC. As protein: CATKGQGNNEQFF.

The V and J genes are TRBV4-1 and TRBJ1-2; no clear D. V was trimmed by 5 bases and J by 5 bases, leaving 18 bases between them. The germline CDR1 and CDR2 sequences are MGHRA and YSYEKL. The CDR3 is 15 residues long. CDR3 DNA: TGCGCCAGCAGCATAAAGGGAGACGAGTCTTATGGCTACACCTTC. It codes for CASSIKGDESYGYTF.

The chain carries TRBV5-6 and TRBJ2-5, with a weak D call TRBD1 (5 bases). Germline values: CDR1 SGHDT, CDR2 YYEEEE. V lost 4 bases and J 4 bases, leaving 17 bases between the germline ends. CDR3 length: 15 residues. CDR3 bases: TGTGCCAGCAGCCCCGGGCCAGGGTTGTTAGAGACCCAGTACTTC. Amino acid sequence: CASSPGPGLLETQYF.

CDR3 loop: CASSWDSANTEAFF. The CDR3 DNA follows: TGCGCCAGCAGCTGGGACAGCGCCAACACTGAAGCTTTCTTT. The V and J genes are TRBV5-1 and TRBJ1-1; 7 nucleotides align to TRBD1. In germline, CDR1 is SGHRS, CDR2 YFSETQ. With V trimmed by 3 bases and J by 2 bases, 4 bases remained unmatched. CDR3 length equals 14 residues. The variable domain in full, completed from reference TRBV5-1 and TRBJ1-1, reads KAGVTQTPRYLIKTRGQQVTLSCSPISGHRSVSWYQQTPGQGLQFLFEYFSETQRNKGNFPGRFSGRQFSNSRSEMNVSTLELGDSALYLCASSWDSANTEAFFGQGTRLTVV.

CDR3 sequence reads: CTSSQPPVSSGTGYEQYF. The CDR3 DNA is TGCACCAGCAGCCAACCCCCGGTTAGTAGCGGGACCGGGTACGAGCAGTACTTC. The chain joins TRBV1 to TRBJ2-7; TRBD2, the table's D call, lacks a check against the DNA. TRBV1 is assigned pseudogene status. CDR3 length: 18 residues.

This chain joins TRBV9 and TRBJ2-1; 9 bases match TRBD2. The J segment lost 6 bases and the V segment lost 0 bases, leaving 7 bases of the junction unmatched. CDR3 length: 16 amino acids. Germline-derived CDR1 and CDR2 are SGDLS and YYNGEE. The CDR3 sequence is CASSVGLAGAFNEQFF. CDR3 in DNA: TGTGCCAGCAGCGTAGGCTTAGCGGGAGCTTTCAATGAGCAGTTCTTC.

The chain recombines TRBV28 with TRBJ2-3; TRBD2 matches 8 bases. With V trimmed by 6 bases and J by 8 bases, 7 bases remained unmatched. The CDR3 is 13 residues long. CDR1 is MDHEN and CDR2 is SYDVKM in the germline V gene. The CDR3 region is CASSPSGGSTQYF. The CDR3 nucleotides are TGTGCCAGCAGCCCTTCGGGGGGGTCTACGCAGTATTTT.

The rearrangement joins TRBV20-1 to TRBJ2-5; D is ambiguous. In germline, CDR1 is DFQATT, CDR2 SNEGSKA (reference sequence). This CDR3 contains 11 residues. The germline V and J ends were trimmed by 0 bases and 9 bases, with 8 bases remaining between them. CDR3 region: CSARDLRAQYF. CDR3 bases: TGCAGTGCTAGAGATCTTCGGGCCCAGTACTTC.

This chain links TRBV5-1 with TRBJ1-5, with D perhaps matching TRBD1 (5 bases). CDR1 and CDR2 from the germline V gene are SGHRS and YFSETQ. This CDR3 has 14 amino acids. V was shortened by 4 bases and J by 1 base, with 9 bases between the two germline ends. The CDR3, as DNA: TGCGCCAGCAGCCCCGGGGGGAGCAATCAGCCCCAGCATTTT. Translating gives CASSPGGSNQPQHF.

V and J are TRBV6-5 and TRBJ2-7; the D is unclear. The CDR3 contains 14 residues. Germline-derived CDR1 and CDR2 are MNHEY and SVGAGI. The ends were cut back, 2 bases at V and 5 bases at J, with 13 bases in the middle. CDR3 sequence: CASSYVALSDEQYF. The CDR3 coding sequence is TGTGCCAGCAGTTACGTAGCCCTGTCAGACGAGCAGTACTTC.

The J gene is TRBJ2-1, the V gene TRBV25-1; possibly TRBD2 for D (5 bases). The germline gives CDR1 MGHDK, CDR2 SYGVNS. Trimming took 7 bases from V and 12 from J, leaving 16 bases between them. CDR3 length: 12 residues. Here the CDR3 reads CASTNTGYGQFF. CDR3 nucleotide sequence: TGTGCCAGCACCAACACGGGATATGGGCAGTTCTTC.

The rearrangement links TRBV6-1 to TRBJ1-5, with D hard to call. CDR1 is MNHNS, CDR2 SASEGT, per germline. Trimming took 7 bases from V and 3 from J, leaving 13 bases between them. The CDR3 covers 14 residues. CDR3 amino acids: CASTESKDNQPQHF. The CDR3 DNA sequence: TGTGCCAGCACCGAATCTAAAGACAATCAGCCCCAGCATTTT.

This chain joins TRBV5-1 and TRBJ2-5; 11 positions agree with TRBD1. The ends lost 4 bases at V and 3 bases at J; junction bases unmatched: 2. CDR1 and CDR2 (germline): SGHRS, YFSETQ. This CDR3 is built from 14 residues. CDR3 nucleotides: TGCGCCAGCAGCCCGGGACAGGGGGAAGAGACCCAGTACTTC. This codes for CASSPGQGEETQYF. The full variable domain, in which reference TRBV5-1 and TRBJ2-5 provide the parts outside the CDR3, is KAGVTQTPRYLIKTRGQQVTLSCSPISGHRSVSWYQQTPGQGLQFLFEYFSETQRNKGNFPGRFSGRQFSNSRSEMNVSTLELGDSALYLCASSPGQGEETQYFGPGTRLLVL.

The rearrangement links TRBV5-5 to TRBJ1-2, with 7 bases lining up with TRBD1. The germline CDR1 and CDR2 sequences are SGHKS and YYEKEE (reference sequence). The CDR3 loop spans 14 amino acids. The J segment lost 6 bases and the V segment lost 4 bases, leaving 9 bases of the junction unmatched. CDR3 region: CASSIFRDSDGYTF. CDR3 nucleotides: TGTGCCAGCAGCATCTTCCGGGACAGTGATGGCTACACCTTC. Full variable domain (rest looked up from reference TRBV5-5 and TRBJ1-2): DAGVTQSPTHLIKTRGQQVTLRCSPISGHKSVSWYQQVLGQGPQFIFQYYEKEERGRGNFPDRFSARQFPNYSSELNVNALLLGDSALYLCASSIFRDSDGYTFGSGTRLTVV.

This chain joins TRBV10-2 and TRBJ1-3; tentative D call: TRBD1 (6 bases). Trimming stripped 6 bases from V and 1 base from J, with 10 bases between. Germline CDR1 reads WSHSY; CDR2 reads SAAADI. The CDR3 extends over 14 amino acids. The CDR3 protein is CASRTGISGNTIYF. CDR3 nucleotides: TGCGCCAGCAGAACAGGGATATCTGGAAACACCATATATTTT.

This clone has only a few counts. The chain has TRBV6-5 and TRBJ1-1; unclear D gene. Per germline, CDR1 MNHEY and CDR2 SVGAGI. The V gene lost 4 bases and the J gene lost 1 base, with 10 bases spanning the gap. The CDR3 runs to 14 residues. The chain's CDR3 is CASSSWQRNTEAFF. DNA for the CDR3: TGTGCCAGCAGTTCTTGGCAGAGGAACACTGAAGCTTTCTTT.

V usage is TRBV27 and J usage is TRBJ2-1, with TRBD2 matching 8 bases. V lost 7 bases, J lost 14 bases, and 13 bases stayed unmatched. Germline-derived CDR1 and CDR2 are MNHEY and SMNVEV (reference sequence). The CDR3 totals 13 residues. CDR3 DNA: TGTGCCAGCATGATCGAGGCGGGAGGCCGCAAGTTCTTC. Amino acid sequence: CASMIEAGGRKFF.

V usage is TRBV5-6 and J usage is TRBJ2-3, with D perhaps matching TRBD1 (6 bases). With 1 base removed from V and 4 bases from J, the gap between germline ends came to 19 bases. Germline lookup yields CDR1 SGHDT and CDR2 YYEEEE. This CDR3 has 17 amino acids. The CDR3: CASSLRVHSGVADTQYF. CDR3 bases: TGTGCCAGCAGCTTGCGTGTCCATTCAGGGGTCGCAGATACGCAGTATTTT.

V is TRBV28 and J is TRBJ2-7; TRBD1 agrees at 7 bases. CDR3 length: 14 residues. From germline, CDR1 is MDHEN and CDR2 SYDVKM. Trimming cost V 8 bases and J 4 bases; bases outside gene matches: 11. The CDR3 is CASLGTEGFYEQYF. CDR3 nucleotides: TGTGCCAGCCTTGGGACAGAGGGGTTTTACGAGCAGTACTTC.

The chain has TRBV5-1 and TRBJ2-7; the D call may be TRBD1 or TRBD2 (5 bases each). Per germline, CDR1 SGHRS and CDR2 YFSETQ. Trimming removed 1 base at V and 2 bases at J, with 16 bases between. CDR3 length: 16 amino acids. The CDR3 DNA reads as TGCGCCAGCAGCTTGTCGGGACGACAATCCCCCTACGAGCAGTACTTC. Translating gives CASSLSGRQSPYEQYF.

The chain recombines TRBV19 with TRBJ2-6, with TRBD2 matching over 13 bases. Germline V gene lookup returns CDR1 LNHDA and CDR2 SQIVND (reference sequence). V was pared by 6 bases and J by 2 bases, with 10 bases of the junction left unmatched. The CDR3 length is 19 residues. CDR3 coding DNA: TGTGCCAGTAGCTTTTGGACTAGCGGGAGTCTCGCTGGGGCCAACGTCCTGACTTTC. This encodes CASSFWTSGSLAGANVLTF.

This clone was recorded once. The chain carries TRBV5-1 and TRBJ2-1; tentatively, D is TRBD1 (6 bases). Germline V CDR1 and CDR2: SGHRS, YFSETQ. The ends were cut back, 0 bases at V and 0 bases at J, with 10 bases in the middle. The CDR3 length is 16 residues. In DNA, the CDR3 is TGCGCCAGCAGCTTGGACGGGGACAACTCCTACAATGAGCAGTTCTTC. The encoded protein is CASSLDGDNSYNEQFF.

The chain carries TRBV18 and TRBJ2-5, with D hard to call. This CDR3 has 15 residues. V was pared by 10 bases and J by 0 bases, with 18 bases between. Looked up from germline, CDR1 is KGHSH and CDR2 is LQKENI. The CDR3 loop is CATTPQREYQETQYF. The CDR3 DNA is TGTGCCACCACTCCGCAACGAGAGTACCAAGAGACCCAGTACTTC.

This clone was found a few times. The chain couples TRBV11-3 to TRBJ2-2, with D perhaps matching TRBD1 (6 bases). Germline CDR1 reads SGHNT; CDR2 reads YENEEA. This CDR3 is 15 amino acids long. V shed 1 base and J shed 0 bases, with 6 bases lying between them. The chain's CDR3 is CASSLGTANTGELFF. CDR3 sequence (DNA): TGTGCCAGCAGCTTAGGGACAGCGAACACCGGGGAGCTGTTTTTT.

The V call is TRBV2, the J call TRBJ1-3, with 7 bases lining up with TRBD1. The CDR3 consists of 13 residues. After removal of 6 bases from V and 5 bases from J, the junction contained 4 bases not matched to a gene. Germline assignment: CDR1 SNHLY and CDR2 FYNNEI. For the CDR3, the DNA is TGTGCCAGCAGAAGACAGGGCAGAAACACCATATATTTT. Its protein is CASRRQGRNTIYF.